These 21 T cell receptor beta chains were sequenced from one sample in a study of CD8+CD57+ T cells in acquired aplastic anemia (dated by TCRdb to about 2018). Sequencer: Illumina HiSeq 2000. Genomic DNA served as template for TCR beta VDJ combination and CDR3 sequence profiling. TCRdb itself trimmed the public reads at Q25 with fastp, ran MiXCR and retained productive beta chains. Each CDR3 protein gets just one entry, which takes the most common genes and DNA from the rows behind it. The sample records 90,000 to 130,000 distinct CDR3 sequences, around 50% of which are singletons. The ten largest clones take up roughly 31% of the sample. The material sequenced was sorted CD4+, CD8+, or CD8+CD57+ T cells (not recorded which) from PBMCs. These receptors came from a human donor in good health, serving as a control.

This clonotype was detected a few times. A much larger clone sits a single nucleotide away, making a read error possible. The gene calls are TRBV9 and TRBJ2-7; D unresolved. The CDR3 consists of 15 residues. Germline V gene lookup returns CDR1 SGDLS and CDR2 YYNGEE. The CDR3 bases are TGTGCCAGCAGCTTGATTAGAACAGAGACCTACGGGCAGTACTTC. Residues: CASSLIRTETYGQYF.

The rearrangement uses TRBV15 and TRBJ1-1, with D tentatively TRBD1 (6 bases). V lost 0 bases, J lost 8 bases, and 10 bases lay in between. In germline, CDR1 is LNHNV, CDR2 YYDKDF (reference sequence). The CDR3 has 13 residues. CDR3 sequence (DNA): TGTGCCACCAGCAGAGACGAGACAGGAGAAGCTTTCTTT. Its protein product is CATSRDETGEAFF.

The chain uses TRBV7-2 and TRBJ2-5; D could derive from TRBD1 or TRBD2 (5 bases each). CDR1 SGHTA and CDR2 FQGNSA come from the germline V gene. Deletions cut 2 bases from V and 3 bases from J, with 19 bases between. The CDR3 has 17 amino acids. The CDR3 sequence: CASSLTNPRDAEETQYF. CDR3 DNA: TGTGCCAGCAGCTTAACCAACCCCCGGGACGCAGAAGAGACCCAGTACTTC. Drawing the rest from reference TRBV7-2 and TRBJ2-5, the complete variable domain is GAGVSQSPSNKVTEKGKDVELRCDPISGHTALYWYRQSLGQGLEFLIYFQGNSAPDKSGLPSDRFSAERTGGSVSTLTIQRTQQEDSAVYLCASSLTNPRDAEETQYFGPGTRLLVL.

The V and J genes are TRBV20-1 and TRBJ1-5, with D perhaps TRBD1 (6 bases). Germline loops: CDR1 DFQATT, CDR2 SNEGSKA (reference sequence). The CDR3 loop spans 16 amino acids. V lost 3 bases, J lost 3 bases, and 18 bases lay in between. CDR3 loop: CSASAGTGWVNQPQHF. In DNA, the CDR3 is TGCAGTGCTAGCGCGGGTACAGGGTGGGTCAATCAGCCCCAGCATTTT.

The V and J genes are TRBV5-1 and TRBJ1-1; no definite D call. Germline V CDR1 and CDR2: SGHRS, YFSETQ. Trimming removed 0 bases from V and 0 bases from J, with 9 bases in between. The CDR3 covers 15 residues. This CDR3 is CASSLGPSMNTEAFF. CDR3 DNA sequence: TGCGCCAGCAGCTTGGGGCCCAGCATGAACACTGAAGCTTTCTTT.

The chain recombines TRBV20-1 with TRBJ2-5; TRBD2 aligns across 13 bases. The CDR3 loop spans 17 amino acids. The V segment lost 1 base and the J segment 0 bases; nucleotides outside the gene matches: 5. Germline lookup yields CDR1 DFQATT and CDR2 SNEGSKA (reference sequence). The CDR3 DNA reads TGCAGTGCTAGAGCTGGACTAGCGGGGGCCCACCAAGAGACCCAGTACTTC. Translated, it gives CSARAGLAGAHQETQYF.

The V call is TRBV7-9, the J call TRBJ2-5, with unresolved D. V lost 2 bases, J lost 5 bases, and 9 bases lay in between. This CDR3 spans 13 amino acids. In germline, CDR1 is SEHNR, CDR2 FQNEAQ (reference sequence). The CDR3 DNA reads as TGTGCCAGCAGCTTACGGGCTCTCGAGACCCAGTACTTC. It specifies CASSLRALETQYF.

A single count supports this clonotype. V usage is TRBV20-1 and J usage is TRBJ1-5; D is ambiguous. V lost 6 bases, J lost 4 bases, and 13 bases lay in between. The length of the CDR3 is 13 residues. Germline loops: CDR1 DFQATT, CDR2 SNEGSKA (reference sequence). CDR3 sequence (DNA): TGCAGTGCCAGGATGGGTGTGAATCAGCCCCAGCATTTT. Translating it yields CSARMGVNQPQHF.

This chain joins TRBV7-7 and TRBJ2-3; possible D gene TRBD1, 6 bases. The CDR3 covers 13 residues. Trimming removed 6 bases from V and 6 bases from J, with 13 bases in between. Per germline, CDR1 SSHAT and CDR2 FNYEAQ (reference sequence). The DNA for the CDR3 is TGTGCCAGCAGTTCACAGGGTGGGGATACGCAGTATTTT. Its protein is CASSSQGGDTQYF.

V and J are TRBV2 and TRBJ1-2; 11 bases fit TRBD1. The CDR3 is 17 residues long. The junction had 11 bases not matched to a gene; V was cut back by 4 bases and J by 4 bases. CDR1 is SNHLY, CDR2 FYNNEI, per germline. The CDR3 loop is CASSGDRGYNRVYGYTF. The CDR3 DNA sequence: TGTGCCAGCAGTGGGGACAGGGGGTACAATCGGGTCTATGGCTACACCTTC.

V gene TRBV29-1 combines with J gene TRBJ2-1; 8 bases map to TRBD1. This CDR3 has 13 residues. Germline values: CDR1 SQVTM, CDR2 ANQGSEA. Trimming removed 3 bases from V and 9 bases from J; junction bases left unmatched: 7. CDR3 sequence reads: CSVEGRGQGEQFF. CDR3 sequence (DNA): TGCAGCGTTGAGGGCAGGGGGCAGGGTGAGCAGTTCTTC.

In this sample, this clonotype turned up many times. The V gene is TRBV29-1, the J gene TRBJ1-1, with D uncertain. V was shortened by 4 bases and J by 3 bases, with 18 bases between the two germline ends. CDR1 and CDR2 (germline): SQVTM, ANQGSEA. This CDR3 has 15 residues. The CDR3: CSVGVEQYAYTEAFF. The CDR3 nucleotides are TGCAGCGTTGGTGTGGAACAGTACGCTTACACTGAAGCTTTCTTT.

The rearrangement joins TRBV7-2 to TRBJ1-2; the D gene is possibly TRBD1 (6 bases). Trimming took off 5 bases at V and 5 bases at J, with 15 bases between the two ends. The CDR3 extends over 14 amino acids. Germline V gene lookup returns CDR1 SGHTA and CDR2 FQGNSA. The DNA for the CDR3 is TGTGCCAGCAGCCATAACCAGGGGAGGTATGGCTACACCTTC. This sequence encodes CASSHNQGRYGYTF.

The chain employs TRBV4-1 and TRBJ1-6; D is undetermined. CDR1 and CDR2 (germline): MGHRA, YSYEKL. This CDR3 has 14 residues. V was pared by 1 base and J by 9 bases, with 10 bases between. CDR3 amino acids: CASSQGPLISPLHF. The DNA of the CDR3 is TGCGCCAGCAGCCAAGGCCCCCTCATTTCACCCCTCCACTTT.

V is TRBV30 and J is TRBJ2-3; tentatively, D is TRBD2 (5 bases). V gave up 5 bases and J gave up 0 bases, with 9 bases separating them. The V gene's germline CDR1 is GTSNPN and CDR2 SVGIG (reference sequence). This CDR3 contains 13 residues. DNA of the CDR3: TGTGCCTGGGGACTGGGAAGCACAGATACGCAGTATTTT. Translating gives CAWGLGSTDTQYF.

The rearrangement joins TRBV7-6 to TRBJ2-7; TRBD1 or TRBD2 may be the D gene (5 bases each). The CDR3 runs 12 residues. CDR1 and CDR2 (germline): SGHVS, FNYEAQ. Deletions cut 4 bases from V and 7 bases from J, with 11 bases between. CDR3 nucleotides: TGTGCCAGCAGCTCGGGACGGTCGGAGCAGTACTTC. This sequence encodes CASSSGRSEQYF.

This chain joins TRBV2 and TRBJ1-2; TRBD1 is a possible D gene (5 bases). The germline gives CDR1 SNHLY, CDR2 FYNNEI. Trimming cost V 3 bases and J 5 bases, with 16 bases left between them. This CDR3 has 15 amino acids. The CDR3 region has the DNA TGTGCCAGCAGTGATTCGGCAGGGAGATTATATGGCTACACCTTC. Protein: CASSDSAGRLYGYTF.

This rearrangement joins TRBV25-1 to TRBJ2-3, with D possibly matching TRBD1 (6 bases). CDR1 MGHDK and CDR2 SYGVNS come from the germline V gene. CDR3 length: 16 amino acids. Trimming took 4 bases from V and 5 from J, leaving 19 bases between them. CDR3 region: CASSANRVWGGDTQYF. CDR3 DNA: TGTGCCAGCAGTGCTAACAGGGTATGGGGCGGAGATACGCAGTATTTT.

As to this clonotype: This may come from a read error, since a much larger clone is one base off. The rearrangement uses TRBV25-1 and TRBJ2-7; 11 positions agree with TRBD1. J was trimmed by 4 bases and V by 11 bases; bases with no gene match: 10. CDR3 length equals 14 residues. Germline V gene data show CDR1 as MGHDK and CDR2 as SYGVNS. The CDR3 is CAWGPGQGAYEQYF. In DNA form, the CDR3 reads TGTGCCTGGGGTCCCGGACAGGGGGCTTACGAGCAGTACTTC.

This clonotype appeared many times. The genes are TRBV9 and TRBJ2-5, with TRBD2 matching over 12 bases. Germline assignment: CDR1 SGDLS and CDR2 YYNGEE. The CDR3 consists of 16 residues. V trimming: 4 bases; J trimming: 3 bases; junction bases outside the gene matches: 7. CDR3 nucleotide sequence: TGTGCCAGCAGCCGGACCGCTAGCGGGGGGGAAGAGACCCAGTACTTC. Protein: CASSRTASGGEETQYF.

The chain links TRBV3-1 to TRBJ1-1; D is uncertain. Trimming took off 5 bases at V and 4 bases at J, with 14 bases between the two ends. Looked up from germline, CDR1 is LGHDT and CDR2 is YNNKEL (reference sequence). This CDR3 is built from 14 residues. The CDR3 sequence is CASSAGPWSTEAFF. The CDR3 DNA reads as TGTGCCAGCAGCGCCGGCCCGTGGAGCACTGAAGCTTTCTTT. The full variable domain, completed using reference TRBV3-1 and TRBJ1-1, is DTAVSQTPKYLVTQMGNDKSIKCEQNLGHDTMYWYKQDSKKFLKIMFSYNNKELIINETVPNRFSPKSPDKAHLNLHINSLELGDSAVYFCASSAGPWSTEAFFGQGTRLTVV.